These 9 T cell receptor beta chains were all obtained from the same sample, sequenced in a study of cytomegalovirus exposure and HLA in healthy donors. Measured with immunoSEQ multiplex PCR; TCRdb has only the in-frame clones, and not every one. The profile covers approximately 100,000 clones, with roughly 86% appearing a single time and about 2.1% taken by the ten largest. Sequenced: PBMCs. Receptors originate from a woman aged 18-35 years in good health and CMV-seronegative.

The V call is TRBV5-6, the J call TRBJ2-2, with D possibly matching TRBD2 (6 bases). Trimming cost V 5 bases and J 0 bases, with 14 bases left between them. Germline V CDR1 and CDR2: SGHDT, YYEEEE. The CDR3 covers 16 residues. CDR3: CASSVGGTANTGELFF. The CDR3 DNA follows: TGTGCCAGCAGTGTGGGCGGGACGGCGAACACCGGGGAGCTGTTTTTT.

The rearrangement links TRBV29-1 to TRBJ2-2, with TRBD1 as a possible D gene (6 bases). Trimming took off 7 bases at V and 0 bases at J, with 12 bases between the two ends. The CDR3 contains 14 residues. CDR1 SQVTM and CDR2 ANQGSEA come from the germline V gene. This CDR3 is CSAVGTPNTGELFF. In DNA, the CDR3 is TGCAGCGCGGTCGGGACACCGAACACCGGGGAGCTGTTTTTT.

V usage is TRBV4-3 and J usage is TRBJ2-3, with unresolved D. V lost 0 bases to trimming and J lost 3 bases, with 4 bases between them. Germline CDR1 LGHNA, CDR2 YSLEER. The CDR3 consists of 13 residues. The CDR3 sequence is CASSQDVTDTQYF. The CDR3 DNA reads as TGCGCCAGCAGCCAAGATGTAACAGATACGCAGTATTTT.

This chain's CDR3 is CASSLTGFKETQYF. For the CDR3, the DNA is TGTGCCAGCAGCTTGACAGGGTTCAAAGAGACCCAGTACTTC. The chain couples TRBV5-4 to TRBJ2-5; perhaps TRBD1 as D (6 bases). The V end lost 1 base, the J end lost 3 bases, and 10 bases lay between the germline ends. The CDR3 contains 14 residues. Germline V lookup: CDR1 SGHNT, CDR2 YYREEE (reference sequence).

The V call is TRBV30, the J call TRBJ2-5; no clear D gene. This CDR3 has 13 amino acids. Germline CDR1 GTSNPN, CDR2 SVGIG (reference sequence). Trimming took off 7 bases at V and 4 bases at J, with 16 bases between the two ends. DNA of the CDR3: TGTGCCTTGACAAACGTTGAGAGAGAGACCCAGTACTTC. Amino acids: CALTNVERETQYF.

The chain combines TRBV7-8 with TRBJ1-5; maybe TRBD1 (6 bases). V lost 1 base and J 1 base, leaving 8 bases between the germline ends. From germline, CDR1 is SGHVS and CDR2 FQNEAQ. This CDR3 comprises 15 residues. CDR3 in DNA: TGTGCCAGCAGCTTAGTAGGGACAAGCAATCAGCCCCAGCATTTT. Its protein is CASSLVGTSNQPQHF. The whole variable domain, filled in from reference TRBV7-8 and TRBJ1-5, reads GAGVSQSPRYKVAKRGQDVALRCDPISGHVSLFWYQQALGQGPEFLTYFQNEAQLDKSGLPSDRFFAERPEGSVSTLKIQRTQQEDSAVYLCASSLVGTSNQPQHFGDGTRLSIL.

This clone has just a few counts. The gene calls are TRBV28 and TRBJ2-5; D perhaps matches TRBD1 (6 bases). V was pared by 7 bases and J by 1 base, with 13 bases between. CDR1 is MDHEN, CDR2 SYDVKM, per germline. This CDR3 is 14 amino acids long. CDR3 coding DNA: TGTGCCAGCACAGGGGCCACCGCCCAAGAGACCCAGTACTTC. Translation gives CASTGATAQETQYF.

The chain joins TRBV7-9 to TRBJ2-7; D is perhaps TRBD2 (6 bases). CDR1 and CDR2 (germline): SEHNR, FQNEAQ (reference sequence). The CDR3 contains 14 residues. V lost 0 bases and J 5 bases, leaving 11 bases between the germline ends. The CDR3 reads CASSLARGRDEQYF. The CDR3 region has the DNA TGTGCCAGCAGCTTAGCGCGGGGTAGGGACGAGCAGTACTTC.

The chain joins TRBV14 to TRBJ2-7; 7 nucleotides line up with TRBD2. The CDR3 contains 13 residues. V shed 8 bases, J shed 3 bases, and the junction held 7 bases outside the gene matches. Germline values: CDR1 SGHDN, CDR2 FVKESK. CDR3 loop: CASRSWTSYEQYF. For the CDR3, the DNA is TGTGCCAGCCGCTCATGGACTAGCTACGAGCAGTACTTC.